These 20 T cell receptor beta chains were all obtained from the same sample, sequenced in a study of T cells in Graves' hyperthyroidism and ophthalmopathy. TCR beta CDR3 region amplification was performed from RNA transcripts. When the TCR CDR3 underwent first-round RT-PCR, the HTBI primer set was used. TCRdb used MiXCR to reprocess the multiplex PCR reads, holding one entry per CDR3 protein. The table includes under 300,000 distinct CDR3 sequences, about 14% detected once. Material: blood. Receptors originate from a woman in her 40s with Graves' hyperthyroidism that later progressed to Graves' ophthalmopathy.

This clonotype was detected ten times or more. The chain's CDR3 is CASSFFGVGVNTEAFF. The CDR3 coding sequence is TGTGCCAGCAGTTTTTTCGGGGTGGGGGTGAACACTGAAGCTTTCTTT. The V call is TRBV27, the J call TRBJ1-1; D may be TRBD1 (5 bases). The V gene's germline CDR1 is MNHEY and CDR2 SMNVEV (reference sequence). V was pared by 3 bases and J by 0 bases, with 14 bases between. The CDR3 has 16 amino acids.

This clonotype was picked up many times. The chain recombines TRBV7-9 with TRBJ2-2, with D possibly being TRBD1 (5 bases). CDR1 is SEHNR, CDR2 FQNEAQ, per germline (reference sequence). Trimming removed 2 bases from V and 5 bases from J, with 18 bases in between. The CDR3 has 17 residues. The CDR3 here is CASSLPSPKGVTGELFF. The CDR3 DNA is TGTGCCAGCAGCTTACCATCCCCAAAAGGGGTAACCGGGGAGCTGTTTTTT.

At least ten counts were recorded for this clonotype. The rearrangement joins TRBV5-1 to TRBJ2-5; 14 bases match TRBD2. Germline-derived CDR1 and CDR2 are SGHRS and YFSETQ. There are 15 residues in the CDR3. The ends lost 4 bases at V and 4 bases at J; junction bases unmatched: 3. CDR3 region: CASSRGLAGGETQYF. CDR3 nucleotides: TGCGCCAGCAGCCGTGGACTAGCGGGAGGAGAGACCCAGTACTTC.

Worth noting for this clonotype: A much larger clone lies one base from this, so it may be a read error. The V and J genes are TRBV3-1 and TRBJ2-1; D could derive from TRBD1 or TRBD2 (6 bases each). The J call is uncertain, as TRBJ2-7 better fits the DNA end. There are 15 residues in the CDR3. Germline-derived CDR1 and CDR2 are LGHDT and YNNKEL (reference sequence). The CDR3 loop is CASSQTWGDNNEQYF. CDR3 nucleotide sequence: TGTGCCAGCAGCCAAACCTGGGGGGACAACAATGAGCAGTACTTC.

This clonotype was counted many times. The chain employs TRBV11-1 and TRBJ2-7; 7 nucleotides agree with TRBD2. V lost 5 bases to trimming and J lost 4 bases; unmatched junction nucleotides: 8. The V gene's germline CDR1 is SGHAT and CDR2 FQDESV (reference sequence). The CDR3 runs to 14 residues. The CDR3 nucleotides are TGTGCCAGCAGCCCCCGGACTAGTTTGTACGAGCAGTACTTC. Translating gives CASSPRTSLYEQYF.

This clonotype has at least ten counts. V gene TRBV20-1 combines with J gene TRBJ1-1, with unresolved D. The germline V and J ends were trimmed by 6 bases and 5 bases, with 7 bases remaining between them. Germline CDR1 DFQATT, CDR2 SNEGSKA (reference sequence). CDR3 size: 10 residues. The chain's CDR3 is CSAAGTEAFF. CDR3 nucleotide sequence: TGCAGTGCAGCGGGAACTGAAGCTTTCTTT.

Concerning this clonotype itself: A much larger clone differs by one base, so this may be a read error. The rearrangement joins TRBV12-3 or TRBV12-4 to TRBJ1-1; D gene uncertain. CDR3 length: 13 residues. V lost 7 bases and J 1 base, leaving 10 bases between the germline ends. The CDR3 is CASKPLGNTEAFF. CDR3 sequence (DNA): TGTGCCAGCAAACCACTCGGGAACACTGAAGCTTTCTTT.

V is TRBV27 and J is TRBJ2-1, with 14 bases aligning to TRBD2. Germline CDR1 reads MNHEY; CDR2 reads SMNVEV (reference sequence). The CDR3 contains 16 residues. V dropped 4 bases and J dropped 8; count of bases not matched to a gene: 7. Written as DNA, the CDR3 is TGTGCCAGCAGTTCGGGACTAGCGGGAGAGGGGTATGAGCAGTTCTTC. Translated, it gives CASSSGLAGEGYEQFF.

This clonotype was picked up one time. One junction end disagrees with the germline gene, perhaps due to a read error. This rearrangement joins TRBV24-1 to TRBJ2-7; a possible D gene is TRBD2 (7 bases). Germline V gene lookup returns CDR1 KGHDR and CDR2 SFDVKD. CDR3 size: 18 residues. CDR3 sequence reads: CATSDSGGGSRGSYAQYF. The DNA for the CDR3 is TGTGCCACCAGTGATTCGGGGGGCGGCTCTCGCGGCTCCTACGCGCAGTACTTC.

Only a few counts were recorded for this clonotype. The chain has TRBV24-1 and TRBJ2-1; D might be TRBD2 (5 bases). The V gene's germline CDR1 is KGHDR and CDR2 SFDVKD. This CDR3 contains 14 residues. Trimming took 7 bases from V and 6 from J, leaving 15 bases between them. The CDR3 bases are TGTGCCACCAGCGGGGAAGTCGGTAGCAATGAGCAGTTCTTC. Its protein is CATSGEVGSNEQFF.

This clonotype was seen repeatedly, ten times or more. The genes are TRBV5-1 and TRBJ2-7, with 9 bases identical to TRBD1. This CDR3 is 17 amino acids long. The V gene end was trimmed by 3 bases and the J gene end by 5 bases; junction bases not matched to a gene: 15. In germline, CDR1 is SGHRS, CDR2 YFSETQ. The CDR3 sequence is CASSYDPPGQGGNEQYF. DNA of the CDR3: TGCGCCAGCAGCTACGATCCCCCGGGACAGGGCGGTAACGAGCAGTACTTC.

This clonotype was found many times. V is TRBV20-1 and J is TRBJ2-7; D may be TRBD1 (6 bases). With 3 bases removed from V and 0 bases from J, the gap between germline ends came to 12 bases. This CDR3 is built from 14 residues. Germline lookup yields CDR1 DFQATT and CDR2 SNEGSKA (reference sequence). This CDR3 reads CSASPGTYSYEQYF. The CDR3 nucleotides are TGCAGTGCTAGCCCCGGGACATACTCCTACGAGCAGTACTTC.

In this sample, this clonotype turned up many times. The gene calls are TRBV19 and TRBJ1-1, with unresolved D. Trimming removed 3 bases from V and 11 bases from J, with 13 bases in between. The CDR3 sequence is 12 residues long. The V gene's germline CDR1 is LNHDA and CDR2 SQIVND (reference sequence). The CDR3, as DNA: TGTGCCAGTAGTATGGGCAACGAAGGCGCTTTCTTT. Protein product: CASSMGNEGAFF.

Here the CDR3 reads CASSFFKGGKNTEAFF. CDR3 nucleotide sequence: TGTGCCAGCAGCTTTTTTAAGGGGGGCAAGAACACTGAAGCTTTCTTT. V usage is TRBV7-9 and J usage is TRBJ1-1; tentatively, D is TRBD1 (6 bases). The CDR3 has 16 residues. Germline lookup yields CDR1 SEHNR and CDR2 FQNEAQ (reference sequence). V lost 3 bases and J 1 base, leaving 15 bases between the germline ends.

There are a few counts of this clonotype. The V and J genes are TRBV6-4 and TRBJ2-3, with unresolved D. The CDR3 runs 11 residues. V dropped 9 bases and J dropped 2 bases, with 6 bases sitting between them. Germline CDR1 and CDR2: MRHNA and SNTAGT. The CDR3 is CASGPTDTQYF. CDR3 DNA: TGTGCCAGTGGGCCCACAGATACGCAGTATTTT.

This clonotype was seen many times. CDR3 sequence: CASSLSGITGELFF. CDR3 nucleotide sequence: TGTGCCAGCAGCTTATCAGGGATCACCGGGGAGCTGTTTTTT. V gene TRBV7-9 combines with J gene TRBJ2-2; tentative D call: TRBD1 (5 bases). The V gene lost 2 bases and the J gene lost 4 bases, with 8 bases spanning the gap. The CDR3 has 14 residues. Germline V CDR1 and CDR2: SEHNR, FQNEAQ (reference sequence).

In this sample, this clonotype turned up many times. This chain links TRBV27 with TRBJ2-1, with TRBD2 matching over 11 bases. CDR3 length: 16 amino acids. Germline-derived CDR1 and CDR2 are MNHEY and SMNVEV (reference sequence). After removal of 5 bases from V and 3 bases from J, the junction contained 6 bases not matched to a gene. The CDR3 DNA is TGTGCCAGCAGTACCGTAGGGACTAGCGGCTACAATGAGCAGTTCTTC. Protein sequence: CASSTVGTSGYNEQFF.

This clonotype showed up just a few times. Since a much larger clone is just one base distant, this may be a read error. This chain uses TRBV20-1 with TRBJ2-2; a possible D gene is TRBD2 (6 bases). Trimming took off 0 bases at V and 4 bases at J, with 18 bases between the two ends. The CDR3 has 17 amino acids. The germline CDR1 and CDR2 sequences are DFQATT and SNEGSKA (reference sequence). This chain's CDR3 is CSARDPVAGLSTGELFF. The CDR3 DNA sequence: TGCAGTGCTAGAGATCCCGTGGCGGGGCTATCCACCGGGGAGCTGTTTTTT.

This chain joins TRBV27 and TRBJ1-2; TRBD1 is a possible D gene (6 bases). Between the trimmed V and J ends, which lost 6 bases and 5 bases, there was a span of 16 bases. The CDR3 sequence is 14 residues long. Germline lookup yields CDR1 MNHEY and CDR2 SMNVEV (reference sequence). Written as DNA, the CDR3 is TGTGCCAGCAGCCTTGGGGGCAGGATGTATGGCTACACCTTC. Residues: CASSLGGRMYGYTF.

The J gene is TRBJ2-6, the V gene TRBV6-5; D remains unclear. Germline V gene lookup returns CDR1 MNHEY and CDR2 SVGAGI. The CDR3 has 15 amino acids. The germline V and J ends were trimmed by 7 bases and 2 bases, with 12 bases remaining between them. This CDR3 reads CASTMERPGANVLTF. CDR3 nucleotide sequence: TGTGCCAGCACCATGGAACGGCCTGGGGCCAACGTCCTGACTTTC.